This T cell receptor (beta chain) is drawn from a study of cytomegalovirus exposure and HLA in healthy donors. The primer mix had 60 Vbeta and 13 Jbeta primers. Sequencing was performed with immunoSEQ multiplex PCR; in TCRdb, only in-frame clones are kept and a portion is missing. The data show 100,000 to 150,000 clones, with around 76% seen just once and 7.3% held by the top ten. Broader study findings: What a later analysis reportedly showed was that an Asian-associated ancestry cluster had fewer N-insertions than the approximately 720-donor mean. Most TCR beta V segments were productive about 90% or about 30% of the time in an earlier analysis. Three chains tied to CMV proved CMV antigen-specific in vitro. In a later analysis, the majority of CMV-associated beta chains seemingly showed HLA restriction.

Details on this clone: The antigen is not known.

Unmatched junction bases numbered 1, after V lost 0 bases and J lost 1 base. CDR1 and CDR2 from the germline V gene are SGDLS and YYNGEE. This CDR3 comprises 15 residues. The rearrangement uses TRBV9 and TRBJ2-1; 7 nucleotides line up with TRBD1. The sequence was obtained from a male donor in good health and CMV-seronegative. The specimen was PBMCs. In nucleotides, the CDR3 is TGTGCCAGCAGCGTAGCGACAGGGTCCTACAATGAGCAGTTCTTC. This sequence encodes CASSVATGSYNEQFF.